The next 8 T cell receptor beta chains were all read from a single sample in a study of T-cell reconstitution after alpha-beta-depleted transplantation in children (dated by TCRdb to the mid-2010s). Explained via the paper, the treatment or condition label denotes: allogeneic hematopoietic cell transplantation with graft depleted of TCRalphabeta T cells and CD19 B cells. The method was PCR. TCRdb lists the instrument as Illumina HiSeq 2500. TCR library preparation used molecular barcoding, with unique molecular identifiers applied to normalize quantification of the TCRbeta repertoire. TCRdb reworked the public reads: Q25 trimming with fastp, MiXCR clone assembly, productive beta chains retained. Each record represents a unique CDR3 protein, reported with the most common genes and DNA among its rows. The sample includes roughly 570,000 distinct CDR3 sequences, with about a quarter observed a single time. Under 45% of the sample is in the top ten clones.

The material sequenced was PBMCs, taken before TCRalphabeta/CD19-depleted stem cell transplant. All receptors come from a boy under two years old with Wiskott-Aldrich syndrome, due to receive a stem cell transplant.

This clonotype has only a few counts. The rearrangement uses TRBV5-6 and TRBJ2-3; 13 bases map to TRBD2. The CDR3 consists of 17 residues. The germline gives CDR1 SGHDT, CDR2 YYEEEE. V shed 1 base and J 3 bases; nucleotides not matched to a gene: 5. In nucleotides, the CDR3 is TGTGCCAGCAGCTTGAATTTGGGACTAGCGGGAACAGATACGCAGTATTTT. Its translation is CASSLNLGLAGTDTQYF.

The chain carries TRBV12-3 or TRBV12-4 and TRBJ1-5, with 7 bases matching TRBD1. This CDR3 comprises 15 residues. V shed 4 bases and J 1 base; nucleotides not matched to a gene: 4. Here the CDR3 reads CASSSTGLSNQPQHF. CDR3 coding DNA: TGTGCCAGCAGTTCGACAGGGTTGAGCAATCAGCCCCAGCATTTT.

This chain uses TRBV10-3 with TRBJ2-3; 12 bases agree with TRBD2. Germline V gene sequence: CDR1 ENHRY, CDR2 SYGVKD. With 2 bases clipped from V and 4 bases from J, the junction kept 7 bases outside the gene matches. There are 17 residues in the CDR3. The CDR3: CAISEAPGLAGSDTQYF. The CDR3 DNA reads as TGTGCCATCAGTGAGGCACCGGGACTAGCGGGTTCAGATACGCAGTATTTT.

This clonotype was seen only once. Here the CDR3 reads CASSLETRKNTQYF. CDR3 DNA: TGTGCCAGCAGCTTAGAGACTAGAAAGAATACGCAGTATTTT. The V call is TRBV7-2, the J call TRBJ2-3; TRBD2 is a possible D gene (6 bases). The CDR3 is 14 amino acids. The germline V gene has CDR1 SGHTA and CDR2 FQGNSA. The V gene lost 1 base and the J gene lost 7 bases, with 12 bases spanning the gap.

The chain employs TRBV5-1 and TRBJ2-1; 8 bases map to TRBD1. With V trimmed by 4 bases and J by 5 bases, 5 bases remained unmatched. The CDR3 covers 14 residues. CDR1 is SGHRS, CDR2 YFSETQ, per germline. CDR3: CASSQGTGNNEQFF. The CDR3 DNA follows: TGCGCCAGCAGCCAGGGGACAGGCAACAATGAGCAGTTCTTC. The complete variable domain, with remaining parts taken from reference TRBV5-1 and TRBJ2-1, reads KAGVTQTPRYLIKTRGQQVTLSCSPISGHRSVSWYQQTPGQGLQFLFEYFSETQRNKGNFPGRFSGRQFSNSRSEMNVSTLELGDSALYLCASSQGTGNNEQFFGPGTRLTVL.

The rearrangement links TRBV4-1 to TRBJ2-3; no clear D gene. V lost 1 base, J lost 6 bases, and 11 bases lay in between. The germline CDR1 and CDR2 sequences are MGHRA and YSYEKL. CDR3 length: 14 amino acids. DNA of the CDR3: TGCGCCAGCAGCCAAGTGGGATTGGGGGATACGCAGTATTTT. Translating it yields CASSQVGLGDTQYF.

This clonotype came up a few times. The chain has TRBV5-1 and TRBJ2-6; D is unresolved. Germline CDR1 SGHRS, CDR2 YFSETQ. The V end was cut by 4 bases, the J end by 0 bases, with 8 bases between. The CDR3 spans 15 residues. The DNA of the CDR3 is TGCGCCAGCAGCCCGGATATCTCTGGGGCCAACGTCCTGACTTTC. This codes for CASSPDISGANVLTF.

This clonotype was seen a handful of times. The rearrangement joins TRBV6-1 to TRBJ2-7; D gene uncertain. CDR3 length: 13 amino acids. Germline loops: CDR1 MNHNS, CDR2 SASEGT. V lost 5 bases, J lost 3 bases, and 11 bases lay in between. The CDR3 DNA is TGTGCCAGCAGTCAAGATTCGGACTACGAGCAGTACTTC. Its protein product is CASSQDSDYEQYF.